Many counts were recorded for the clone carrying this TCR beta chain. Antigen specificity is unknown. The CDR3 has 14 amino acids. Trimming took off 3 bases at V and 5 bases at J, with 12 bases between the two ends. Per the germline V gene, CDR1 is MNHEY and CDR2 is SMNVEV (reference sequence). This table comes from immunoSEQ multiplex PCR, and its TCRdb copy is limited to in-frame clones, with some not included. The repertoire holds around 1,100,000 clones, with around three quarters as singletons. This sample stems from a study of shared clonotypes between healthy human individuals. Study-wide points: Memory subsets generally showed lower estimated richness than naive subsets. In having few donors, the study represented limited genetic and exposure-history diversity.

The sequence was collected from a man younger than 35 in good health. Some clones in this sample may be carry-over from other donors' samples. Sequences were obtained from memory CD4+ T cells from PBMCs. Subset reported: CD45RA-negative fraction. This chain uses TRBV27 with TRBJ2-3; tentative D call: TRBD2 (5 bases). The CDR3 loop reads CASSFNPEGDTQYF. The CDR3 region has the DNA TGTGCCAGCAGTTTTAACCCCGAGGGAGATACGCAGTATTTT.